The 27 T cell receptor beta chains below come from one sample, sequenced in a study of beta chain features in type 1 diabetes. Study observations and caveats: The study found moderately but significantly shorter TCRB CDR3s in all four CD4+ subsets of Type 1 diabetes patients.

Sequencing targeted expressed TCRB transcripts, as all isolated RNA had been reverse transcribed. Generated by immunoSEQ multiplex PCR, the TCRdb table keeps only in-frame clones and is missing some. The top ten clones hold approximately 0.7% of a sample with roughly 150,000 clones, roughly 9% of them seen once. Their recognized antigens are unknown. What was sequenced was central memory CD4+ T cells from blood. These receptors all come from a woman in her twenties or thirties with type 1 diabetes.

The rearrangement joins TRBV29-1 to TRBJ2-5; 14 bases are a match to TRBD2. Trimming took 7 bases from V and 3 from J; bases not matched to a gene: 1. The CDR3 runs to 13 residues. Germline V gene lookup returns CDR1 SQVTM and CDR2 ANQGSEA. The CDR3 protein is CSAGLAGEETQYF. The DNA of the CDR3 is TGCAGCGCGGGACTAGCGGGAGAAGAGACCCAGTACTTC.

This clone was seen a handful of times. The genes are TRBV6-5 and TRBJ2-3; 7 bases are a match to TRBD2. The CDR3 has 14 amino acids. V trimming: 8 bases; J trimming: 0 bases; junction bases outside the gene matches: 5. Germline CDR1 reads MNHEY; CDR2 reads SVGAGI. The CDR3 DNA sequence: TGTGCCAGCGGGGCTAGCGGAAGCACAGATACGCAGTATTTT. Amino acids: CASGASGSTDTQYF.

A few counts support this clone. This chain links TRBV27 with TRBJ2-7; 11 bases map to TRBD1. The CDR3 runs to 14 residues. The germline CDR1 and CDR2 sequences are MNHEY and SMNVEV (reference sequence). Trimming at V came to 6 bases and at J to 5 bases, leaving 6 bases not matched to a gene. CDR3 DNA: TGTGCCAGCAGCCGGACAGGGGGCATCGACGAGCAGTACTTC. Residues: CASSRTGGIDEQYF.

The V and J genes are TRBV4-1 and TRBJ2-1; the D gene is possibly TRBD2 (6 bases). V was shortened by 1 base and J by 15 bases, with 25 bases between the two germline ends. The CDR3 loop spans 16 amino acids. The germline V gene encodes CDR1 MGHRA and CDR2 YSYEKL. The CDR3 loop reads CASSQVFVGGLGLPFF. The CDR3 bases are TGCGCCAGCAGCCAAGTCTTTGTCGGGGGACTGGGACTGCCGTTCTTC.

This clone was counted between two and nine times. The chain links TRBV11-2 to TRBJ2-1; D not resolved. Germline V gene lookup returns CDR1 SGHAT and CDR2 FQNNGV. V lost 1 base and J lost 0, with 4 bases in between. CDR3 size: 14 residues. For the CDR3, the DNA is TGTGCCAGCAGCTTAGCGAGCTCCTACAATGAGCAGTTCTTC. Translated: CASSLASSYNEQFF.

This clone was detected only a few times. V gene TRBV4-2 combines with J gene TRBJ2-3, with 8 bases matching TRBD2. The trim removed 0 bases at V and 6 bases at J, leaving 8 bases unmatched. Germline CDR1 is LGHNA and CDR2 is YNFKEQ. There are 16 residues in the CDR3. Written as DNA, the CDR3 is TGTGCCAGCAGCCAAGAAGCTCGCGGGAGGAGCGATACGCAGTATTTT. The encoded protein is CASSQEARGRSDTQYF.

This clone came up a few times. This sequence joins TRBV5-1 and TRBJ2-1; a weak D match, TRBD1 (5 bases). Trimming removed 0 bases from V and 7 bases from J, with 14 bases in between. Germline-derived CDR1 and CDR2 are SGHRS and YFSETQ. The CDR3 is 15 amino acids. CDR3 sequence reads: CASSLGQGRWNEQFF. The CDR3 DNA sequence: TGCGCCAGCAGCTTGGGGCAGGGTCGATGGAATGAGCAGTTCTTC.

This rearrangement joins TRBV7-9 to TRBJ2-6; 7 bases map to TRBD1. Trimming at V came to 6 bases and at J to 0 bases, leaving 11 bases not matched to a gene. The CDR3 is made up of 18 amino acids. The germline V gene encodes CDR1 SEHNR and CDR2 FQNEAQ (reference sequence). The chain's CDR3 is CASRGTRDSFSGANVLTF. CDR3 nucleotides: TGTGCCAGCAGGGGAACCCGGGACAGTTTCTCTGGGGCCAACGTCCTGACTTTC.

The rearrangement uses TRBV5-6 and TRBJ1-4, with D perhaps matching TRBD1 (5 bases). The CDR3 consists of 13 residues. The ends were cut back, 0 bases at V and 7 bases at J, with 7 bases in the middle. Germline CDR1 is SGHDT and CDR2 is YYEEEE. The CDR3 coding sequence is TGTGCCAGCAGCTTGGCCGGGGGTGAAAAACTGTTTTTT. Translating gives CASSLAGGEKLFF. The variable domain in full, completed from reference TRBV5-6 and TRBJ1-4, reads DAGVTQSPTHLIKTRGQQVTLRCSPKSGHDTVSWYQQALGQGPQFIFQYYEEEERQRGNFPDRFSGHQFPNYSSELNVNALLLGDSALYLCASSLAGGEKLFFGSGTQLSVL.

This clone has more than one count but fewer than ten. CDR3: CASSPGAGGWTGELFF. As DNA, the CDR3 is TGCGCCAGCAGCCCCGGGGCGGGAGGATGGACCGGGGAGCTGTTTTTT. J is TRBJ2-2 and V is TRBV4-1; 8 nucleotides match TRBD2. Germline V lookup: CDR1 MGHRA, CDR2 YSYEKL. Unmatched junction bases numbered 9, after V lost 4 bases and J lost 5 bases. This CDR3 is built from 16 residues.

The table lists this clone with a few counts. The gene calls are TRBV11-2 and TRBJ2-1, with TRBD2 as a possible D gene (5 bases). Trimming took off 5 bases at V and 3 bases at J, with 14 bases between the two ends. This CDR3 is built from 15 residues. Germline V gives CDR1 SGHAT, CDR2 FQNNGV. The CDR3 region has the DNA TGTGCCAGCAGCACCCGGACTCGGAACTACAATGAGCAGTTCTTC. It codes for CASSTRTRNYNEQFF.

The J gene is TRBJ2-1, the V gene TRBV19, with TRBD2 matching over 14 bases. Germline V gene sequence: CDR1 LNHDA, CDR2 SQIVND (reference sequence). J lost 5 bases, V lost 0 bases, and 6 bases had no gene match. This CDR3 contains 18 residues. The CDR3 region has the DNA TGTGCCAGTAGTATAGATCGTTGGGGACTAGCGGGAGACAATGAGCAGTTCTTC. This codes for CASSIDRWGLAGDNEQFF.

This clone was recorded a few times. V and J are TRBV28 and TRBJ2-7; D gene unclear. The V gene lost 1 base and the J gene lost 6 bases, with 10 bases spanning the gap. Germline V gene data show CDR1 as MDHEN and CDR2 as SYDVKM. This CDR3 contains 13 residues. CDR3 protein: CASSLSNVREQYF. CDR3 sequence (DNA): TGTGCCAGCAGTTTATCGAATGTGCGCGAGCAGTACTTC.

In its sample, this clone was seen a few times. The chain joins TRBV28 to TRBJ2-1; D gene uncertain. CDR1 and CDR2 (germline): MDHEN, SYDVKM. Trimming stripped 2 bases from V and 3 bases from J, with 5 bases between. This CDR3 has 13 residues. The CDR3: CASSLTDYNEQFF. The CDR3 nucleotides read TGTGCCAGCAGTTTAACTGACTACAATGAGCAGTTCTTC. The variable domain in full, completed from reference TRBV28 and TRBJ2-1, reads DVKVTQSSRYLVKRTGEKVFLECVQDMDHENMFWYRQDPGLGLRLIYFSYDVKMKEKGDIPEGYSVSREKKERFSLILESASTNQTSMYLCASSLTDYNEQFFGPGTRLTVL.

This clone occurred a few times. The chain has TRBV30 and TRBJ1-5, with 8 bases fitting TRBD1. Germline trimming cut 4 bases from V and 5 bases from J; bases unmatched to any gene: 4. CDR3 length: 13 residues. Germline CDR1 reads GTSNPN; CDR2 reads SVGIG (reference sequence). CDR3 in amino acids: CAWNQQGDQPQHF. The DNA of the CDR3 is TGTGCCTGGAACCAACAGGGGGATCAGCCCCAGCATTTT.

V and J are TRBV11-3 and TRBJ1-2, with TRBD1 as a possible D gene (5 bases). The CDR3 contains 14 residues. Germline V gene lookup returns CDR1 SGHNT and CDR2 YENEEA. With 6 bases removed from V and 5 bases from J, the gap between germline ends came to 16 bases. The CDR3, as DNA: TGTGCCAGCAGTAGGAGGGACCGCCCGTATGGCTACACCTTC. Its protein product is CASSRRDRPYGYTF. Complete variable domain (other parts from reference TRBV11-3 and TRBJ1-2): EAGVVQSPRYKIIEKKQPVAFWCNPISGHNTLYWYLQNLGQGPELLIRYENEEAVDDSQLPKDRFSAERLKGVDSTLKIQPAELGDSAVYLCASSRRDRPYGYTFGSGTRLTVV.

This chain connects TRBV6-5 to TRBJ1-5; 8 bases are a match to TRBD1. Looked up from germline, CDR1 is MNHEY and CDR2 is SVGAGI. This CDR3 contains 16 residues. With V trimmed by 2 bases and J by 1 base, 4 bases remained unmatched. CDR3 sequence (DNA): TGTGCCAGCAGTTACGGCGGACAGGGCAGCAATCAGCCCCAGCATTTT. Its protein product is CASSYGGQGSNQPQHF.

This clone was observed a few times. V usage is TRBV15 and J usage is TRBJ2-1; 7 bases fit TRBD2. With 3 bases clipped from V and 7 bases from J, the junction kept 3 bases outside the gene matches. There are 13 residues in the CDR3. CDR1 is LNHNV and CDR2 is YYDKDF in the germline V gene (reference sequence). In DNA, the CDR3 is TGTGCCACCAGCAGCCCTAGCGGTAATGAGCAGTTCTTC. It yields the protein CATSSPSGNEQFF.

This clone was seen a handful of times. The rearrangement uses TRBV2 and TRBJ2-3, with D uncertain. Germline CDR1 SNHLY, CDR2 FYNNEI. V was pared by 6 bases and J by 2 bases, with 9 bases between. The CDR3 is 13 amino acids. DNA for the CDR3: TGTGCCAGCAGCCGCGGTTCCACAGATACGCAGTATTTT. It yields the protein CASSRGSTDTQYF.

The genes are TRBV11-2 and TRBJ2-1; 9 bases align to TRBD1. Trimming took 5 bases from V and 9 from J; bases not matched to a gene: 14. CDR3 length equals 16 residues. Germline V gene data show CDR1 as SGHAT and CDR2 as FQNNGV. DNA of the CDR3: TGTGCCAGCAGCCCACACCGGACAGGGGCGAGCAGTGAGCAGTTCTTC. Its translation: CASSPHRTGASSEQFF.

The V and J genes are TRBV5-6 and TRBJ1-2; D perhaps matches TRBD1 (5 bases). Germline CDR1 SGHDT, CDR2 YYEEEE. The CDR3 spans 18 residues. Trimming cost V 4 bases and J 0 bases, with 22 bases left between them. CDR3 nucleotides: TGTGCCAGCAGCGAATTATATCGTTGGGGCCCGACTAACTATGGCTACACCTTC. This sequence encodes CASSELYRWGPTNYGYTF.

The gene calls are TRBV18 and TRBJ1-4; 8 bases align to TRBD1. The germline gives CDR1 KGHSH, CDR2 LQKENI. This CDR3 region has 15 residues. The V gene end was trimmed by 3 bases and the J gene end by 8 bases; junction bases not matched to a gene: 8. In DNA, the CDR3 is TGTGCCAGCTCACCTACGGGACAGGCTGGGGAAAAACTGTTTTTT. It yields the protein CASSPTGQAGEKLFF.

The chain has TRBV2 and TRBJ2-1; D is unclear. From germline, CDR1 is SNHLY and CDR2 FYNNEI. The CDR3 covers 13 residues. V dropped 4 bases and J dropped 0 bases, with 4 bases sitting between them. CDR3 coding DNA: TGTGCCAGCAGTGCGAGCTCCTACAATGAGCAGTTCTTC. It codes for CASSASSYNEQFF. Full variable domain (missing parts from reference TRBV2 and TRBJ2-1): EPEVTQTPSHQVTQMGQEVILRCVPISNHLYFYWYRQILGQKVEFLVSFYNNEISEKSEIFDDQFSVERPDGSNFTLKIRSTKLEDSAMYFCASSASSYNEQFFGPGTRLTVL.

J is TRBJ1-2 and V is TRBV6-5, with D perhaps matching TRBD1 (6 bases). V gave up 4 bases and J gave up 4 bases, with 16 bases separating them. The CDR3 is 15 amino acids. From germline, CDR1 is MNHEY and CDR2 SVGAGI. The CDR3 bases are TGTGCCAGCAGTTCCGGACAGAAGAGTGGCTATGGCTACACCTTC. Protein product: CASSSGQKSGYGYTF.

This chain uses TRBV9 with TRBJ1-1, with 8 nucleotides matching TRBD1. The germline CDR1 and CDR2 sequences are SGDLS and YYNGEE. The CDR3 length is 13 residues. Losses at the gene ends were 4 bases for V and 5 bases for J; bases not matched to a gene: 4. CDR3 region: CASSLQGETEAFF. In DNA, the CDR3 is TGTGCCAGCAGCCTACAGGGGGAGACTGAAGCTTTCTTT. Supplemented by reference TRBV9 and TRBJ1-1, the full variable domain reads DSGVTQTPKHLITATGQRVTLRCSPRSGDLSVYWYQQSLDQGLQFLIQYYNGEERAKGNILERFSAQQFPDLHSELNLSSLELGDSALYFCASSLQGETEAFFGQGTRLTVV.

This clone was observed a few times. The chain employs TRBV7-2 and TRBJ2-3, with 9 positions matching TRBD2. The ends lost 6 bases at V and 3 bases at J; junction bases unmatched: 16. Germline CDR1 reads SGHTA; CDR2 reads FQGNSA. The CDR3 is 18 residues long. CDR3 nucleotide sequence: TGTGCCAGCAGTCTTCGGGCGGTTCGAGCGGGAGGTACAGATACGCAGTATTTT. Translating it yields CASSLRAVRAGGTDTQYF.

The V and J genes are TRBV10-3 and TRBJ2-5; 7 bases align to TRBD1. CDR1 ENHRY and CDR2 SYGVKD come from the germline V gene. The CDR3 is 13 amino acids. The J segment lost 1 base and the V segment lost 11 bases, leaving 7 bases of the junction unmatched. CDR3 sequence (DNA): TGTGCCGCCGGGACAGCCACCCAAGAGACCCAGTACTTC. It specifies CAAGTATQETQYF.